The 18 T cell receptor beta chains below were found in one sample sequenced in a study of T cell responses to AZD1222 COVID-19 vaccine. Clones were read by immunoSEQ multiplex PCR, and TCRdb kept only the in-frame ones, dropping some. The sample shows roughly 150,000 clones, about 92% of them seen only once. The starting material was peripheral blood, obtained 28 days after the second AZD1222 dose. The receptors stem from an adult who received the AZD1222 COVID-19 vaccine.

This chain uses TRBV28 with TRBJ2-1; 12 positions agree with TRBD2. V was pared by 6 bases and J by 8 bases, with 8 bases of the junction left unmatched. CDR1 and CDR2 (germline): MDHEN, SYDVKM. The CDR3 is 15 amino acids. This CDR3 reads CASSSGTSGRDEQFF. The CDR3 DNA is TGTGCCAGCAGCTCCGGGACTAGCGGGCGCGATGAGCAGTTCTTC.

The chain recombines TRBV27 with TRBJ2-5; no definite D call. CDR1 is MNHEY, CDR2 SMNVEV, per germline (reference sequence). Trimming shortened V by 6 bases and J by 1 base, and 3 bases separated the two germline ends. The CDR3 is 11 residues long. The CDR3 DNA is TGTGCCAGCAGCCGCCAAGAGACCCAGTACTTC. It is translated as CASSRQETQYF.

The chain uses TRBV7-2 and TRBJ2-4, with D maybe TRBD2 (6 bases). Trimming shortened V by 5 bases and J by 8 bases, and 22 bases separated the two germline ends. This CDR3 comprises 16 residues. Germline values: CDR1 SGHTA, CDR2 FQGNSA. The CDR3, as DNA: TGTGCCAGCAGCGTCATGGGTCGGCAGGGAGGAGACATTCAGTACTTC. Amino acids: CASSVMGRQGGDIQYF.

V and J are TRBV6-1 and TRBJ1-5; D call uncertain. Germline CDR1 is MNHNS and CDR2 is SASEGT. The CDR3 spans 13 residues. Trimming took off 1 base at V and 4 bases at J, with 5 bases between the two ends. CDR3 sequence (DNA): TGTGCCAGCAGTGAAGTCTTAAATCAGCCCCAGCATTTT. It codes for CASSEVLNQPQHF.

V is TRBV28 and J is TRBJ1-2; D not resolved. The CDR3 is 15 residues long. Germline V CDR1 and CDR2: MDHEN, SYDVKM. The V gene lost 5 bases and the J gene lost 1 base, with 14 bases spanning the gap. CDR3 in DNA: TGTGCCAGCAGTACCCCCGGGCAACTTAACTATGGCTACACCTTC. Translating it yields CASSTPGQLNYGYTF.

The J gene is TRBJ2-5, the V gene TRBV6-5, with TRBD1 identical over 9 bases. With V trimmed by 2 bases and J by 5 bases, 6 bases remained unmatched. Germline V gene data show CDR1 as MNHEY and CDR2 as SVGAGI. The CDR3 loop spans 15 amino acids. The DNA for the CDR3 is TGTGCCAGCAGTTACCGGACAGGGGCGCGGGAGACCCAGTACTTC. Translated: CASSYRTGARETQYF.

The genes are TRBV6-5 and TRBJ2-1; TRBD2 matches at 8 bases. Per germline, CDR1 MNHEY and CDR2 SVGAGI. Trimming took 6 bases from V and 10 from J; bases not matched to a gene: 8. This CDR3 has 13 residues. The CDR3 DNA follows: TGTGCCAGCAGGACTAGCGCCCCCAACGAGCAGTTCTTC. This translates into CASRTSAPNEQFF.

The V gene is TRBV24-1, the J gene TRBJ1-5, with D perhaps matching TRBD1 (5 bases). The CDR3 has 12 amino acids. The V gene's germline CDR1 is KGHDR and CDR2 SFDVKD. V was cut by 9 bases and J by 5 bases, with 10 bases left in between. The CDR3 DNA is TGTGCCACCTCAGGGCAGGATCAGCCCCAGCATTTT. This sequence encodes CATSGQDQPQHF.

Remarks on this clone: Sequence at one end of the junction differs from germline and may be a read error. The V gene is TRBV7-2, the J gene TRBJ1-3; no clear D gene. CDR1 and CDR2 from the germline V gene are SGHTA and FQGNSA. This CDR3 is 13 amino acids long. CDR3 sequence: CASSLNFGDTIYF. DNA for the CDR3: TGTGCCAGCAGCCTTAATTTTGGAGACACCATATATTTT. The full variable domain, completed using reference TRBV7-2 and TRBJ1-3, is GAGVSQSPSNKVTEKGKDVELRCDPISGHTALYWYRQSLGQGLEFLIYFQGNSAPDKSGLPSDRFSAERTGGSVSTLTIQRTQQEDSAVYLCASSLNFGDTIYFGEGSWLTVV.

The V gene is TRBV28, the J gene TRBJ2-1, with 7 bases fitting TRBD2. CDR1 is MDHEN, CDR2 SYDVKM, per germline. CDR3 length equals 15 residues. Unmatched junction bases numbered 12, after V lost 6 bases and J lost 7 bases. The CDR3: CASRFGTNPGNEQFF. In nucleotides, the CDR3 is TGTGCCAGCAGATTCGGGACTAACCCCGGGAATGAGCAGTTCTTC.

This chain links TRBV7-2 with TRBJ2-1; TRBD1 agrees at 7 bases. Looked up from germline, CDR1 is SGHTA and CDR2 is FQGNSA. The CDR3 contains 15 residues. V lost 4 bases and J lost 0; bases outside the gene matches: 3. The CDR3 loop reads CASSSGTASYNEQFF. In DNA form, the CDR3 reads TGTGCCAGCAGCTCCGGGACAGCCTCCTACAATGAGCAGTTCTTC.

This clone was detected once. The CDR3 spells CASALQPNYGYTF. CDR3 coding DNA: TGTGCCAGCGCCCTTCAGCCAAACTATGGCTACACCTTC. This sequence joins TRBV2 and TRBJ1-2; D unresolved. CDR3 size: 13 residues. V was cut by 8 bases and J by 2 bases, with 12 bases left in between. Germline CDR1 SNHLY, CDR2 FYNNEI.

This sequence joins TRBV6-4 and TRBJ1-1; unclear D gene. CDR3 size: 11 residues. Trimming took 10 bases from V and 7 from J, leaving 13 bases between them. From germline, CDR1 is MRHNA and CDR2 SNTAGT. The CDR3 nucleotides are TGTGCCATCCCGCTGGAAGGTGAAGCTTTCTTT. It specifies CAIPLEGEAFF.

The chain combines TRBV29-1 with TRBJ1-2; the match to TRBD1 covers 9 bases. The trim removed 7 bases at V and 5 bases at J, leaving 20 bases unmatched. This CDR3 region has 17 residues. Germline V CDR1 and CDR2: SQVTM, ANQGSEA. Here the CDR3 DNA reads TGCAGCGCCCAGGCCGGGACAGGGATCGGGATGAGGTATGGCTACACCTTC. Its protein is CSAQAGTGIGMRYGYTF.

This chain joins TRBV2 and TRBJ1-5; TRBD1 agrees at 7 bases. The CDR3 has 15 residues. Germline CDR1 is SNHLY and CDR2 is FYNNEI. The J segment lost 1 base and the V segment lost 7 bases, leaving 7 bases of the junction unmatched. CDR3 sequence reads: CASTGTVTSNQPQHF. As DNA, the CDR3 is TGTGCCAGCACCGGGACAGTAACAAGCAATCAGCCCCAGCATTTT.

This chain links TRBV5-1 with TRBJ2-1, with TRBD2 matching 8 bases. The CDR3 is made up of 14 amino acids. CDR1 SGHRS and CDR2 YFSETQ come from the germline V gene. V was clipped by 7 bases and J by 0 bases; unmatched bases: 3. CDR3 loop: CASSGGGSYNEQFF. The CDR3 DNA reads as TGCGCCAGCTCCGGGGGGGGCTCCTACAATGAGCAGTTCTTC.

The chain has TRBV9 and TRBJ1-6; possible D gene TRBD1, 6 bases. Germline CDR1 and CDR2: SGDLS and YYNGEE. With 4 bases removed from V and 6 bases from J, the gap between germline ends came to 14 bases. This CDR3 is built from 15 residues. The CDR3 DNA sequence: TGTGCCAGCAGCCCGCGGACAGTTTTTAATTCACCCCTCCACTTT. This translates into CASSPRTVFNSPLHF.

The chain has TRBV12-3 or TRBV12-4 and TRBJ1-2; 7 bases match TRBD1. The CDR3 is 13 residues long. Trimming took 9 bases from V and 2 from J; bases not matched to a gene: 6. The DNA for the CDR3 is TGTGCCAGTAGGGAGGGGGCGAACTATGGCTACACCTTC. Encoded protein: CASREGANYGYTF.